This TCR beta chain was observed in a study of Graves' ophthalmopathy and Graves' hyperthyroidism. Germline V CDR1 and CDR2: SGHVS, FNYEAQ. CDR3 size: 15 residues. With V trimmed by 5 bases and J by 2 bases, 9 bases remained unmatched. Regarding the study as a whole: The model's prediction of ophthalmopathy progression had 70.59% sensitivity and roughly 72% specificity. Most clonotypes expanded in thyroid above 0.001 frequency were present in blood too.

Ophthalmopathy cases showed moderate-to-severe activity, scoring CAS ≥3 and NOSPECS ≥4, with duration under 3 months. Orbital computed tomography and thyroid ultrasound, along with TRAb, serum thyroxine and clinical symptoms, underpinned diagnosis. This clonotype was seen many times. Antigen unknown. RNA transcripts served as template for amplifying TCR beta CDR3 sequences. The library came from an HTBI-primed first-round RT-PCR and a second-round multiplex PCR. TCRdb passed the multiplex PCR reads through MiXCR, listing each CDR3 protein once. This repertoire shows some 390,000 distinct CDR3 sequences, approximately 16% found once; its top ten account for about 1.4%.

The V gene is TRBV7-6, the J gene TRBJ2-7, with TRBD2 matching 7 bases. The receptor was isolated from a woman aged 18-29 years with Graves' ophthalmopathy. The sample taken for sequencing was peripheral blood. The CDR3 is CASSPIAGLPYEQYF. CDR3 sequence (DNA): TGTGCCAGCAGCCCAATAGCGGGCCTCCCCTACGAGCAGTACTTC.